The TCR beta chain under discussion was sequenced for a study of metastatic and nonmetastatic thyroid tumors. This clone was detected once. Trimming took 2 bases from V and 3 from J; bases not matched to a gene: 9. CDR1 and CDR2 (germline): GTSNPN, SVGIG (reference sequence). The CDR3 sequence is 15 residues long. Thyroid surgery was performed in patients who had received no treatment beforehand. TCRdb reassembled clones from the PCR reads with MiXCR. The sample includes 85,000 to 100,000 clones, about 12% of them seen just once. The source material was blood. The TCR comes from a female donor with papillary thyroid cancer or a benign thyroid nodule (not recorded which). Some clones in this sample may be carry-over from other donors' samples. The chain employs TRBV30 and TRBJ2-7; 8 nucleotides match TRBD2. For the CDR3, the DNA is TGTGCCTGGAGTAAAAATAGCGGGACTTTCTACGAGCAGTACTTC. Encoded protein: CAWSKNSGTFYEQYF.